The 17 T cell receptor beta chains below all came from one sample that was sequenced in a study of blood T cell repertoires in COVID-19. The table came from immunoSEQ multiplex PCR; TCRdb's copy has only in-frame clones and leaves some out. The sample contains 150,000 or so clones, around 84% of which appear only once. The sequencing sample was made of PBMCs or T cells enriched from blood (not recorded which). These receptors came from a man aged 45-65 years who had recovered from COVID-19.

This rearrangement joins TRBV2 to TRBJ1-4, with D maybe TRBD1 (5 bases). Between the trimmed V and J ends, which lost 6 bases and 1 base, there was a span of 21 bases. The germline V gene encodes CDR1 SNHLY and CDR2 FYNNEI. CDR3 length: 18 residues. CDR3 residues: CASRDFLGRGGTNEKLFF. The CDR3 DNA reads TGTGCCAGCAGGGATTTTCTGGGGAGGGGCGGAACTAATGAAAAACTGTTTTTT.

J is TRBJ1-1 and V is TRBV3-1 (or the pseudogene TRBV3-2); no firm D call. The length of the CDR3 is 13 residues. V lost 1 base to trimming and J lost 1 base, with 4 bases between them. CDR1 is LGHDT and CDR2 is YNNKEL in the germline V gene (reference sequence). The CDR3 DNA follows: TGTGCCAGCAGCCAAGGAGGGAACACTGAAGCTTTCTTT. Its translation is CASSQGGNTEAFF.

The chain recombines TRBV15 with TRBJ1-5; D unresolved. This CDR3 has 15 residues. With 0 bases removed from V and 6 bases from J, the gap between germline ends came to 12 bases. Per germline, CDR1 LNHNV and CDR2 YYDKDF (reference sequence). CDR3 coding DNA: TGTGCCACCAGCAGAGATCCCGGGGTTGGTCAGCCCCAGCATTTT. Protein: CATSRDPGVGQPQHF.

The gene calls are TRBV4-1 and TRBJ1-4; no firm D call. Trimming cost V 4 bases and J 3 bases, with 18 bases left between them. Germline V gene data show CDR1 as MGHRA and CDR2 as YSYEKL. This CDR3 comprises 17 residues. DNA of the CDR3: TGCGCCAGCAGCCGCGGTTTCGTCCCGGATGCTAATGAAAAACTGTTTTTT. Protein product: CASSRGFVPDANEKLFF.

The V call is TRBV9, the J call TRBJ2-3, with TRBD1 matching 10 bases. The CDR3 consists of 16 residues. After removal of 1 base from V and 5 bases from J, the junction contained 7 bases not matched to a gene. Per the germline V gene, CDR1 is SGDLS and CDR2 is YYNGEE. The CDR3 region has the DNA TGTGCCAGCAGCGTATACGGACAGGGGGTAGTAGATACGCAGTATTTT. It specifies CASSVYGQGVVDTQYF.

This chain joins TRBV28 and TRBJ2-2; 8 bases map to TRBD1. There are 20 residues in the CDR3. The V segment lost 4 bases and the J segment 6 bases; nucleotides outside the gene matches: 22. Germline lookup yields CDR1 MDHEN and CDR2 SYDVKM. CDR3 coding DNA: TGTGCCAGCAGTTCCCGGACAGGGCGACCCCACCTAGGGACGGCCGGGGAGCTGTTTTTT. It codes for CASSSRTGRPHLGTAGELFF.

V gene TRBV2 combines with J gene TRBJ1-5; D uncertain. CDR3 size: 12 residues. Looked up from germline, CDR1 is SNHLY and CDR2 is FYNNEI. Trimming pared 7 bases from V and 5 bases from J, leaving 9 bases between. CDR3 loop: CASTGMDQPQHF. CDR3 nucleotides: TGTGCCAGCACGGGGATGGATCAGCCCCAGCATTTT.

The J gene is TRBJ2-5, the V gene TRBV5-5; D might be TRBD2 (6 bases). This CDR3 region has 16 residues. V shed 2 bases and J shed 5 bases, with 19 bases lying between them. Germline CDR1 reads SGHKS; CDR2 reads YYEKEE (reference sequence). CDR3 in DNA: TGTGCCAGCAGCTTAGGGGACTCGAGCCTCGGCGAGACCCAGTACTTC. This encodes CASSLGDSSLGETQYF. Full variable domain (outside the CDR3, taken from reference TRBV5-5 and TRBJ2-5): DAGVTQSPTHLIKTRGQQVTLRCSPISGHKSVSWYQQVLGQGPQFIFQYYEKEERGRGNFPDRFSARQFPNYSSELNVNALLLGDSALYLCASSLGDSSLGETQYFGPGTRLLVL.

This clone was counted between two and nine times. The DNA of the CDR3 is TGCAGTGCTAGAAGTCGGACTGAAGCTTTCTTT. Protein: CSARSRTEAFF. This chain joins TRBV20-1 and TRBJ1-1; D gene unclear. The germline gives CDR1 DFQATT, CDR2 SNEGSKA (reference sequence). The CDR3 is made up of 11 amino acids. V was cut by 2 bases and J by 5 bases, with 6 bases left in between.

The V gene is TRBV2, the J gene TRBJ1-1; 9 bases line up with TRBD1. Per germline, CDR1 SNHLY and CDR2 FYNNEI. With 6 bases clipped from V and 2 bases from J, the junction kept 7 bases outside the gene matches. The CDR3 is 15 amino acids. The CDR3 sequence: CASRLQGADNTEAFF. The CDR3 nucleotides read TGTGCCAGCAGGCTACAGGGGGCCGACAACACTGAAGCTTTCTTT.

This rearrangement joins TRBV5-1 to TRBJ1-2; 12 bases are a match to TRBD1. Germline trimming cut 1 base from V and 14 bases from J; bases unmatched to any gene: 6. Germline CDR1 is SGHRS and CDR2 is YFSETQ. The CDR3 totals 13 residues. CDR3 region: CASSLLGQGAETF. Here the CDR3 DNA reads TGCGCCAGCAGCTTGTTGGGACAGGGGGCGGAGACCTTC.

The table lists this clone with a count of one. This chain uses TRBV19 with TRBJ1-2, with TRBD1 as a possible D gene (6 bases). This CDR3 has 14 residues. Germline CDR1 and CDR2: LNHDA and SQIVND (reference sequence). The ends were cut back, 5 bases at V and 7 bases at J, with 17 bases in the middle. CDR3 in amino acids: CASSPRVGALGYTF. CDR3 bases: TGTGCCAGTAGTCCCCGGGTGGGGGCGCTTGGCTACACCTTC.

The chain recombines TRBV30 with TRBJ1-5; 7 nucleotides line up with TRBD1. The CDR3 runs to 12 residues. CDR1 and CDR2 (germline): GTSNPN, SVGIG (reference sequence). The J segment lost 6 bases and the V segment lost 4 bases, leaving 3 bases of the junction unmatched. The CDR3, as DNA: TGTGCCTGGAACAGGGGTACTCAGCCCCAGCATTTT. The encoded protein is CAWNRGTQPQHF.

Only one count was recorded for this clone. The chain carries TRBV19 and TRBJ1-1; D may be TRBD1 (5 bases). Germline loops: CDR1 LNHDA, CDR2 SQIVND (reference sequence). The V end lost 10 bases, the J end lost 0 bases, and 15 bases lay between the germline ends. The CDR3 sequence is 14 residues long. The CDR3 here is CATALGVVNTEAFF. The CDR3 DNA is TGTGCCACCGCCCTAGGGGTTGTGAACACTGAAGCTTTCTTT.

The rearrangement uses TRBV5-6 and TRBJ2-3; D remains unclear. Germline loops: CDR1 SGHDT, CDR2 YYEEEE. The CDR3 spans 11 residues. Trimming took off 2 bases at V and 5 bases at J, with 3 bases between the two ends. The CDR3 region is CASSFQDTQYF. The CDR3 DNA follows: TGTGCCAGCAGCTTTCAAGATACGCAGTATTTT.

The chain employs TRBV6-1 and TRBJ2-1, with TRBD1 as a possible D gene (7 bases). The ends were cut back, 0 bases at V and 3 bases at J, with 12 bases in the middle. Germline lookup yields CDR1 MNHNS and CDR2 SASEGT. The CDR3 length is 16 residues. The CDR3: CASSEAAGGRYNEQFF. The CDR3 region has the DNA TGTGCCAGCAGTGAAGCAGCAGGGGGGCGCTACAATGAGCAGTTCTTC.

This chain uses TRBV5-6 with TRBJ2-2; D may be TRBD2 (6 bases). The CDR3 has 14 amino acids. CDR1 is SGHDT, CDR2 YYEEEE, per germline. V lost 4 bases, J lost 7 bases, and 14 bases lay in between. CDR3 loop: CASSTGGIYGELFF. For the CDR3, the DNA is TGTGCCAGCAGCACCGGGGGTATCTACGGGGAGCTGTTTTTT.